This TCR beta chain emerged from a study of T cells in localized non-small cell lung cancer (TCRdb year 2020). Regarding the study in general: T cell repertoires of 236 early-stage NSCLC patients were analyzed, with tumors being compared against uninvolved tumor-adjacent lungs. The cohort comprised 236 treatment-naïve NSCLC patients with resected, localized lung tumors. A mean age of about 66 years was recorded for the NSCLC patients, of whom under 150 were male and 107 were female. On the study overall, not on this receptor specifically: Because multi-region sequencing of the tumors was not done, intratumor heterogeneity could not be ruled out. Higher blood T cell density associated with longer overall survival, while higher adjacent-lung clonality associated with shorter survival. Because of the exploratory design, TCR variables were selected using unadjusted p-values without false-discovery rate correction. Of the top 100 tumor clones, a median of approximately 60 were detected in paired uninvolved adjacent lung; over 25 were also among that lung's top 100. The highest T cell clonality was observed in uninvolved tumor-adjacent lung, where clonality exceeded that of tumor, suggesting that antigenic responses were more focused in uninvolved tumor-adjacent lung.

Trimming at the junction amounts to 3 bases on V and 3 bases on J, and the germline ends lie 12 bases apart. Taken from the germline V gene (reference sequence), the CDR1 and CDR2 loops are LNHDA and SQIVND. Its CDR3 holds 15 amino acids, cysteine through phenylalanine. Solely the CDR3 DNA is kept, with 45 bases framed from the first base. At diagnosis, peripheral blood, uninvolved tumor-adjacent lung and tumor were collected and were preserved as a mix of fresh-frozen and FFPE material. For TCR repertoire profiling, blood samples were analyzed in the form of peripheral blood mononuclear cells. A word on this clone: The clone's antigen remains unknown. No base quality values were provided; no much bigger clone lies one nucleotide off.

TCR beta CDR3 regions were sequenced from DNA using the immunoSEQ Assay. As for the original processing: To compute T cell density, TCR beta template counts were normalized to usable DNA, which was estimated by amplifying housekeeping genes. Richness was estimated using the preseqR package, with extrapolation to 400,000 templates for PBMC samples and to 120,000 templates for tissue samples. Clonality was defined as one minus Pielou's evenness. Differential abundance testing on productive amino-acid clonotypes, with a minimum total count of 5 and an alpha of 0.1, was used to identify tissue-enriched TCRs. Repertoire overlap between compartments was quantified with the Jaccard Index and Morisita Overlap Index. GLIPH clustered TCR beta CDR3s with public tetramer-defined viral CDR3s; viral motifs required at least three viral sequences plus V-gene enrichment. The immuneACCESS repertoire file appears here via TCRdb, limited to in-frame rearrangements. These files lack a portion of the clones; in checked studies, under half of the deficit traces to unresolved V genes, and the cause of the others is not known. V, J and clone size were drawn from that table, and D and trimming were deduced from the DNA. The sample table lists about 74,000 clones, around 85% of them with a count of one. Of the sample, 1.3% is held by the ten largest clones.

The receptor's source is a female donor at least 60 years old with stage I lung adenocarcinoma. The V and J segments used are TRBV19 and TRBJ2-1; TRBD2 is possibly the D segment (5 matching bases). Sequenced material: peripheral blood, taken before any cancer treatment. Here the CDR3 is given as CASSISTGYYNEQFF. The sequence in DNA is TGTGCCAGTAGTATCTCCACGGGGTACTACAATGAGCAGTTCTTC. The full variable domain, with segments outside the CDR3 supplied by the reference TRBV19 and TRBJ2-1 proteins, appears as DGGITQSPKYLFRKEGQNVTLSCEQNLNHDAMYWYRQDPGQGLRLIYYSQIVNDFQKGDIAEGYSVSREKKESFPLTVTSAQKNPTAFYLCASSISTGYYNEQFFGPGTRLTVL.